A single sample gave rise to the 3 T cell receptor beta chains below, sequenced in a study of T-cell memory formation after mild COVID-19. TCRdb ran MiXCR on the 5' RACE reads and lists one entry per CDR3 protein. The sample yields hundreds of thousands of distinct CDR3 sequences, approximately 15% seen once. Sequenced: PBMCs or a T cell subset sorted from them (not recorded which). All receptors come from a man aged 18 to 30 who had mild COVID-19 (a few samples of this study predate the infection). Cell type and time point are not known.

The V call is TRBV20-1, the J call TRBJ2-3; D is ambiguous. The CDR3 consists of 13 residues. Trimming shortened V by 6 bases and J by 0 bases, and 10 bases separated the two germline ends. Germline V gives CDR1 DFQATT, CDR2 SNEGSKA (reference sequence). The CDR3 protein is CSASPQSTDTQYF. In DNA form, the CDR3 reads TGCAGTGCAAGTCCCCAGAGCACAGATACGCAGTATTTT.

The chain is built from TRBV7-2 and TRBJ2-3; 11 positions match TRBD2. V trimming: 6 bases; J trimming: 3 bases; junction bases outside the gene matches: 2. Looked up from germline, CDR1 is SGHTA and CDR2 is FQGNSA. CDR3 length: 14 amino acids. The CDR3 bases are TGTGCCAGCAGGACTAGCGGGGCAACAGATACGCAGTATTTT. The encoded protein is CASRTSGATDTQYF.

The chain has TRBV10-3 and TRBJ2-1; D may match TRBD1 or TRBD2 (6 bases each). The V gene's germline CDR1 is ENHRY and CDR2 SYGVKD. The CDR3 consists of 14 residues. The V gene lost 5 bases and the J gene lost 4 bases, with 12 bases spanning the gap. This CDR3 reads CAISPGASYNEQFF. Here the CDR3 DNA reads TGTGCCATCAGTCCGGGGGCTTCGTACAATGAGCAGTTCTTC.